These 10 T cell receptor beta chains were sequenced from one sample in a study of T cell responses to AZD1222 COVID-19 vaccine. Assay: immunoSEQ multiplex PCR; the TCRdb copy retains only in-frame clones and omits some. The sample contains 120,000 to 150,000 clones, roughly 90% of which appear only once. The sequencing used peripheral blood, collected 28 days after the second dose of the MenACWY control vaccine. The source is an adult who received the MenACWY meningococcal vaccine as a control.

Regarding this clone: This may come from a read error, since a much larger clone is one base off. This chain links TRBV11-3 with TRBJ1-1, with TRBD1 as a possible D gene (5 bases). The germline V gene has CDR1 SGHNT and CDR2 YENEEA. This CDR3 has 13 residues. Trimming pared 4 bases from V and 4 bases from J, leaving 10 bases between. CDR3 amino acids: CASSSQGGTEAFF. DNA for the CDR3: TGTGCCAGCAGCTCCCAGGGAGGCACTGAAGCTTTCTTT.

V and J are TRBV7-2 and TRBJ1-2; the D gene is possibly TRBD1 (5 bases). Trimming cost V 2 bases and J 8 bases, with 12 bases left between them. CDR1 and CDR2 from the germline V gene are SGHTA and FQGNSA. There are 13 residues in the CDR3. The chain's CDR3 is CASSLRRGRGYTF. The CDR3, as DNA: TGTGCCAGCAGCTTAAGGAGGGGTCGGGGCTACACCTTC.

V usage is TRBV9 and J usage is TRBJ1-1; 8 bases fit TRBD1. After removal of 3 bases from V and 0 bases from J, the junction contained 4 bases not matched to a gene. This CDR3 contains 15 residues. The germline CDR1 and CDR2 sequences are SGDLS and YYNGEE. The CDR3: CASSEGQAMNTEAFF. The CDR3 coding sequence is TGTGCCAGCAGCGAGGGACAGGCTATGAACACTGAAGCTTTCTTT.

The chain combines TRBV7-2 with TRBJ1-1, with 7 bases lining up with TRBD1. Germline V gives CDR1 SGHTA, CDR2 FQGNSA. V lost 4 bases to trimming and J lost 1 base; unmatched junction nucleotides: 12. The CDR3 consists of 17 residues. The CDR3 coding sequence is TGTGCCAGCAGCTCTCCGACAGGGAGTTTTTGGAACACTGAAGCTTTCTTT. It translates to CASSSPTGSFWNTEAFF. The whole variable domain, remainder taken from reference TRBV7-2 and TRBJ1-1, is GAGVSQSPSNKVTEKGKDVELRCDPISGHTALYWYRQSLGQGLEFLIYFQGNSAPDKSGLPSDRFSAERTGGSVSTLTIQRTQQEDSAVYLCASSSPTGSFWNTEAFFGQGTRLTVV.

V usage is TRBV6-6 and J usage is TRBJ2-3; the match to TRBD2 covers 9 bases. The germline gives CDR1 MNHNY, CDR2 SVGAGI (reference sequence). J lost 4 bases, V lost 6 bases, and 8 bases had no gene match. The CDR3 is made up of 15 amino acids. CDR3 sequence: CASRSPGLAADTQYF. CDR3 DNA: TGTGCCAGCAGATCTCCGGGACTAGCTGCAGATACGCAGTATTTT.

The chain joins TRBV19 to TRBJ2-2; D unresolved. CDR1 is LNHDA and CDR2 is SQIVND in the germline V gene (reference sequence). Trimming pared 3 bases from V and 5 bases from J, leaving 4 bases between. The CDR3 has 12 amino acids. CDR3 sequence: CASSMITGELFF. The CDR3 nucleotides are TGTGCCAGTAGTATGATTACCGGGGAGCTGTTTTTT.

The genes are TRBV6-2 or TRBV6-3 and TRBJ2-5; D not certain. The germline V gene has CDR1 MNHEY and CDR2 SVGEGT. Trimming left V 0 bases short and J 2 bases short, with 7 bases between. The CDR3 extends over 14 amino acids. The CDR3 loop is CASSYSPRQETQYF. CDR3 in DNA: TGTGCCAGCAGTTACTCGCCTAGGCAAGAGACCCAGTACTTC.

The chain combines TRBV4-3 with TRBJ1-6, with D uncertain. This CDR3 region has 17 residues. The germline CDR1 and CDR2 sequences are LGHNA and YSLEER. Trimming stripped 0 bases from V and 0 bases from J, with 9 bases between. The CDR3 region has the DNA TGCGCCAGCAGCCAAGATAGGAGTAGCTCCTATAATTCACCCCTCCACTTT. Translation gives CASSQDRSSSYNSPLHF.

The chain recombines TRBV3-1 (or the pseudogene TRBV3-2) with TRBJ2-7; D remains ambiguous. CDR1 and CDR2 (germline): LGHDT, YNNKEL (reference sequence). This CDR3 has 11 amino acids. Trimming stripped 0 bases from V and 3 bases from J, with 0 bases between. For the CDR3, the DNA is TGTGCCAGCAGCCAAGACTACGAGCAGTACTTC. Translating gives CASSQDYEQYF.

The chain uses TRBV7-3 and TRBJ1-2, with D hard to call. V lost 4 bases and J 7 bases, leaving 13 bases between the germline ends. Germline V gene lookup returns CDR1 SGHTA and CDR2 FQGTGA. The CDR3 loop spans 13 amino acids. The CDR3 loop is CASSSTIDSGYTF. In DNA form, the CDR3 reads TGTGCCAGCAGCTCAACAATCGACTCTGGCTACACCTTC.